This entry lists 24 T cell receptor beta chains sequenced from one sample in a study of T-cell reconstitution after alpha-beta-depleted transplantation in children (dated by TCRdb to 2015 to 2016). Interpreted using the paper, the treatment or condition label stands for: allogeneic hematopoietic cell transplantation with graft depleted of TCRalphabeta T cells and CD19 B cells. Receptor amplification or capture employed PCR. Sequenced on an Illumina HiSeq 2500. TCR library preparation used molecular barcoding, with unique molecular identifiers applied to normalize quantification of the TCRbeta repertoire. TCRdb redid the processing of the public reads, applying fastp at Q25 and MiXCR, and retained in-frame beta chains. Every CDR3 protein is listed once, alongside the most common genes and DNA of its rows. The sample contains 350,000 to 500,000 distinct CDR3 sequences, approximately 42% of them found a single time. Under 35% of the sample belongs to the ten largest clones.

The starting material was PBMCs, obtained before TCRalphabeta/CD19-depleted stem cell transplant. The receptors were gathered from a girl under 10 years old with aplastic anemia, due to receive a stem cell transplant.

This clonotype has only a few counts. The chain recombines TRBV20-1 with TRBJ2-1; TRBD2 agrees at 11 bases. This CDR3 spans 15 amino acids. V gave up 6 bases and J gave up 5 bases; unmatched junction bases: 9. From germline, CDR1 is DFQATT and CDR2 SNEGSKA (reference sequence). The CDR3 spells CSAPPGTSGNNEQFF. The CDR3 region has the DNA TGCAGTGCCCCCCCCGGGACTAGCGGTAACAATGAGCAGTTCTTC.

The table lists this clonotype with many counts. This sequence joins TRBV4-1 and TRBJ2-3; TRBD2 is a possible D gene (6 bases). Germline CDR1 MGHRA, CDR2 YSYEKL. V gave up 1 base and J gave up 5 bases, with 19 bases separating them. The CDR3 consists of 17 residues. The CDR3 DNA follows: TGCGCCAGCAGCCAAGTGGGGGGTCTAGGACCGCAAGATACGCAGTATTTT. It yields the protein CASSQVGGLGPQDTQYF.

Concerning this clonotype itself: Germline and junction disagree at one end, which may indicate a read error. The chain recombines TRBV6-1 with TRBJ2-3, with 14 bases fitting TRBD2. Germline V gene lookup returns CDR1 MNHNS and CDR2 SASEGT. The CDR3 extends over 17 amino acids. CDR3 sequence (DNA): TGTGTCAGCAGGGGACTAGCGGGAGTTTCTGGCACAGATACGCAGTATTTT. Encoded protein: CVSRGLAGVSGTDTQYF.

V is TRBV10-3 and J is TRBJ2-5; 7 nucleotides match TRBD2. There are 15 residues in the CDR3. CDR1 is ENHRY, CDR2 SYGVKD, per germline. V trimming: 6 bases; J trimming: 0 bases; junction bases outside the gene matches: 7. The CDR3 coding sequence is TGTGCCATCAGCGCTAGCGGAAAATACCAAGAGACCCAGTACTTC. As protein: CAISASGKYQETQYF.

This clonotype was picked up a small number of times. J is TRBJ2-5 and V is TRBV5-4, with D possibly being TRBD2 (7 bases). The CDR3 covers 13 residues. Germline V gene lookup returns CDR1 SGHNT and CDR2 YYREEE (reference sequence). Trimming took 4 bases from V and 5 from J, leaving 12 bases between them. The CDR3, as DNA: TGTGCCAGCAGCGCGGGGGCGCGGGAGACCCAGTACTTC. Its protein product is CASSAGARETQYF.

The chain carries TRBV5-5 and TRBJ2-5; D ambiguous. Germline V gene lookup returns CDR1 SGHKS and CDR2 YYEKEE (reference sequence). V dropped 4 bases and J dropped 0 bases, with 16 bases sitting between them. The CDR3 extends over 16 amino acids. CDR3 sequence: CASSPRPNEYQETQYF. CDR3 sequence (DNA): TGTGCCAGCAGCCCCCGTCCGAACGAGTACCAAGAGACCCAGTACTTC.

The chain has TRBV20-1 and TRBJ2-7, with TRBD2 matching over 7 bases. The V and J ends lost 0 bases and 3 bases, in that order; junction bases with no gene match: 8. CDR1 is DFQATT, CDR2 SNEGSKA, per germline (reference sequence). The CDR3 runs 15 residues. The CDR3 nucleotides are TGCAGTGCTAGAGATGGGAGGGGCCCCTTCTACGAGCAGTACTTC. Translating it yields CSARDGRGPFYEQYF.

This clonotype was recorded many times. The chain couples TRBV12-3 or TRBV12-4 to TRBJ1-5; TRBD1 matches 11 bases. The CDR3 spans 14 residues. V lost 7 bases and J lost 3; bases outside the gene matches: 2. The CDR3 loop reads CASTGQGANQPQHF. The CDR3 nucleotides are TGTGCCAGCACAGGACAGGGGGCCAATCAGCCCCAGCATTTT.

This clonotype was counted many times. The CDR3 reads CASSGEGGSYYGYTF. For the CDR3, the DNA is TGCGCCAGCAGCGGCGAGGGGGGCTCCTACTATGGCTACACCTTC. The chain has TRBV5-1 and TRBJ1-2, with D possibly being TRBD1 (6 bases). Germline V lookup: CDR1 SGHRS, CDR2 YFSETQ. The V end was cut by 4 bases, the J end by 3 bases, with 16 bases between. The CDR3 is made up of 15 amino acids.

This rearrangement joins TRBV28 to TRBJ2-5, with D possibly matching TRBD2 (5 bases). Germline CDR1 reads MDHEN; CDR2 reads SYDVKM. The CDR3 totals 13 residues. V lost 8 bases and J 2 bases, leaving 12 bases between the germline ends. CDR3 bases: TGTGCCAGCCGGAAAAGCGGACAAGAGACCCAGTACTTC. It translates to CASRKSGQETQYF.

This chain joins TRBV29-1 and TRBJ1-4, with D uncertain. Looked up from germline, CDR1 is SQVTM and CDR2 is ANQGSEA. Between the trimmed V and J ends, which lost 6 bases and 1 base, there was a span of 9 bases. This CDR3 spans 13 amino acids. CDR3 nucleotide sequence: TGCAGCGTGGCGGGAGGAACTAATGAAAAACTGTTTTTT. Residues: CSVAGGTNEKLFF.

This clonotype is a singleton in its sample. The rearrangement joins TRBV6-5 to TRBJ1-5, with a weak D call TRBD1 (5 bases). V dropped 5 bases and J dropped 12 bases, with 14 bases sitting between them. The germline gives CDR1 MNHEY, CDR2 SVGAGI. The CDR3 contains 12 residues. The CDR3 reads CASSTGGLFQHF. The CDR3 DNA follows: TGTGCCAGCAGTACCGGGGGATTGTTCCAGCATTTT.

This chain uses TRBV28 with TRBJ2-3; 9 nucleotides align to TRBD2. V shed 6 bases and J 8 bases; nucleotides not matched to a gene: 15. The length of the CDR3 is 16 residues. Germline V CDR1 and CDR2: MDHEN, SYDVKM. CDR3 loop: CASRPSGLASVVTQYF. Here the CDR3 DNA reads TGTGCCAGCAGACCCTCGGGACTAGCCTCCGTAGTTACGCAGTATTTT.

This chain joins TRBV12-3 or TRBV12-4 and TRBJ2-7, with D unresolved. V was trimmed by 3 bases and J by 0 bases, leaving 6 bases between them. This CDR3 is built from 13 residues. The CDR3 nucleotides read TGTGCCAGCAGTTTTGAACTCTCCTACGAGCAGTACTTC. Translated, it gives CASSFELSYEQYF.

Comments on this clonotype: This sequence may be a read error, since a much larger clone differs from it by one base. Written as DNA, the CDR3 is TGCAGCGCCCACCTGGAGGGCTCTGGGGCCCACGTCCTGACTTTC. Protein sequence: CSAHLEGSGAHVLTF. The J gene is TRBJ2-6, the V gene TRBV29-1; D is possibly TRBD2 (6 bases). The germline V gene encodes CDR1 SQVTM and CDR2 ANQGSEA. The CDR3 runs 15 residues.

CDR3 DNA sequence: TGTGCCAGCAGCGCGACAATTACAGGGAAGCTCACTGAAGCTTTCTTT. Protein product: CASSATITGKLTEAFF. The V gene is TRBV27, the J gene TRBJ1-1, with TRBD1 as a possible D gene (6 bases). CDR3 length: 16 amino acids. Germline CDR1 reads MNHEY; CDR2 reads SMNVEV (reference sequence). With 6 bases removed from V and 4 bases from J, the gap between germline ends came to 21 bases.

Many counts were recorded for this clonotype. This chain links TRBV3-1 with TRBJ2-1; D perhaps matches TRBD2 (6 bases). V shed 1 base and J shed 3 bases, with 7 bases lying between them. The germline CDR1 and CDR2 sequences are LGHDT and YNNKEL (reference sequence). The CDR3 consists of 14 residues. The CDR3 sequence: CASSQATSYNEQFF. Here the CDR3 DNA reads TGTGCCAGCAGCCAAGCGACTAGCTACAATGAGCAGTTCTTC.

The chain uses TRBV20-1 and TRBJ2-7; no reliable D call. The CDR3 has 12 residues. Germline CDR1 DFQATT, CDR2 SNEGSKA (reference sequence). The ends were cut back, 4 bases at V and 0 bases at J, with 7 bases in the middle. The DNA for the CDR3 is TGCAGTGCTATGGGCCGCTCCTACGAGCAGTACTTC. Translation gives CSAMGRSYEQYF.

This clonotype was counted a few times. The rearrangement links TRBV10-3 to TRBJ1-1; TRBD1 is a possible D gene (5 bases). Germline V gene lookup returns CDR1 ENHRY and CDR2 SYGVKD. V gave up 10 bases and J gave up 0 bases, with 12 bases separating them. This CDR3 has 13 residues. The CDR3, as DNA: TGTGCCACTCAGGACACGCTGAACACTGAAGCTTTCTTT. It yields the protein CATQDTLNTEAFF.

This chain uses TRBV7-6 with TRBJ2-5; TRBD2 agrees at 9 bases. With V trimmed by 4 bases and J by 2 bases, 8 bases remained unmatched. The length of the CDR3 is 16 residues. Germline assignment: CDR1 SGHVS and CDR2 FNYEAQ. DNA of the CDR3: TGTGCCAGCAGCTCCAACCCGGGACTAGCTCAAGAGACCCAGTACTTC. Its translation is CASSSNPGLAQETQYF.

This sequence joins TRBV4-2 and TRBJ2-1; 9 bases match TRBD2. In germline, CDR1 is LGHNA, CDR2 YNFKEQ. CDR3 length equals 16 residues. V lost 4 bases, J lost 8 bases, and 12 bases stayed unmatched. The CDR3 loop reads CASSRAASGRYDEQFF. CDR3 coding DNA: TGTGCCAGCAGCCGCGCGGCGAGCGGGAGGTACGATGAGCAGTTCTTC.

This chain joins TRBV7-9 and TRBJ2-5, with D perhaps assigned TRBD1 or TRBD2 (7 bases each). Germline values: CDR1 SEHNR, CDR2 FQNEAQ (reference sequence). The CDR3 loop spans 15 amino acids. Trimming stripped 5 bases from V and 5 bases from J, with 18 bases between. This CDR3 is CASSPSTGEGETQYF. CDR3 coding DNA: TGTGCCAGCAGCCCCTCAACAGGGGAGGGCGAGACCCAGTACTTC.

The sample holds many counts of this clonotype. V usage is TRBV20-1 and J usage is TRBJ2-1; 9 bases are a match to TRBD2. The CDR3 loop spans 14 amino acids. The trim removed 3 bases at V and 0 bases at J, leaving 0 bases unmatched. Germline V gene data show CDR1 as DFQATT and CDR2 as SNEGSKA (reference sequence). The CDR3 DNA follows: TGCAGTGCTAGTAGCGGGAGCTCCTACAATGAGCAGTTCTTC. Translating it yields CSASSGSSYNEQFF.

This clonotype showed up just once. The rearrangement uses TRBV29-1 and TRBJ2-5, with 8 bases lining up with TRBD1. V trimming: 6 bases; J trimming: 5 bases; junction bases outside the gene matches: 5. Germline CDR1 SQVTM, CDR2 ANQGSEA. The CDR3 is 12 residues long. This CDR3 is CSVGRQGETQYF. CDR3 nucleotide sequence: TGCAGCGTGGGCCGACAGGGGGAGACCCAGTACTTC.